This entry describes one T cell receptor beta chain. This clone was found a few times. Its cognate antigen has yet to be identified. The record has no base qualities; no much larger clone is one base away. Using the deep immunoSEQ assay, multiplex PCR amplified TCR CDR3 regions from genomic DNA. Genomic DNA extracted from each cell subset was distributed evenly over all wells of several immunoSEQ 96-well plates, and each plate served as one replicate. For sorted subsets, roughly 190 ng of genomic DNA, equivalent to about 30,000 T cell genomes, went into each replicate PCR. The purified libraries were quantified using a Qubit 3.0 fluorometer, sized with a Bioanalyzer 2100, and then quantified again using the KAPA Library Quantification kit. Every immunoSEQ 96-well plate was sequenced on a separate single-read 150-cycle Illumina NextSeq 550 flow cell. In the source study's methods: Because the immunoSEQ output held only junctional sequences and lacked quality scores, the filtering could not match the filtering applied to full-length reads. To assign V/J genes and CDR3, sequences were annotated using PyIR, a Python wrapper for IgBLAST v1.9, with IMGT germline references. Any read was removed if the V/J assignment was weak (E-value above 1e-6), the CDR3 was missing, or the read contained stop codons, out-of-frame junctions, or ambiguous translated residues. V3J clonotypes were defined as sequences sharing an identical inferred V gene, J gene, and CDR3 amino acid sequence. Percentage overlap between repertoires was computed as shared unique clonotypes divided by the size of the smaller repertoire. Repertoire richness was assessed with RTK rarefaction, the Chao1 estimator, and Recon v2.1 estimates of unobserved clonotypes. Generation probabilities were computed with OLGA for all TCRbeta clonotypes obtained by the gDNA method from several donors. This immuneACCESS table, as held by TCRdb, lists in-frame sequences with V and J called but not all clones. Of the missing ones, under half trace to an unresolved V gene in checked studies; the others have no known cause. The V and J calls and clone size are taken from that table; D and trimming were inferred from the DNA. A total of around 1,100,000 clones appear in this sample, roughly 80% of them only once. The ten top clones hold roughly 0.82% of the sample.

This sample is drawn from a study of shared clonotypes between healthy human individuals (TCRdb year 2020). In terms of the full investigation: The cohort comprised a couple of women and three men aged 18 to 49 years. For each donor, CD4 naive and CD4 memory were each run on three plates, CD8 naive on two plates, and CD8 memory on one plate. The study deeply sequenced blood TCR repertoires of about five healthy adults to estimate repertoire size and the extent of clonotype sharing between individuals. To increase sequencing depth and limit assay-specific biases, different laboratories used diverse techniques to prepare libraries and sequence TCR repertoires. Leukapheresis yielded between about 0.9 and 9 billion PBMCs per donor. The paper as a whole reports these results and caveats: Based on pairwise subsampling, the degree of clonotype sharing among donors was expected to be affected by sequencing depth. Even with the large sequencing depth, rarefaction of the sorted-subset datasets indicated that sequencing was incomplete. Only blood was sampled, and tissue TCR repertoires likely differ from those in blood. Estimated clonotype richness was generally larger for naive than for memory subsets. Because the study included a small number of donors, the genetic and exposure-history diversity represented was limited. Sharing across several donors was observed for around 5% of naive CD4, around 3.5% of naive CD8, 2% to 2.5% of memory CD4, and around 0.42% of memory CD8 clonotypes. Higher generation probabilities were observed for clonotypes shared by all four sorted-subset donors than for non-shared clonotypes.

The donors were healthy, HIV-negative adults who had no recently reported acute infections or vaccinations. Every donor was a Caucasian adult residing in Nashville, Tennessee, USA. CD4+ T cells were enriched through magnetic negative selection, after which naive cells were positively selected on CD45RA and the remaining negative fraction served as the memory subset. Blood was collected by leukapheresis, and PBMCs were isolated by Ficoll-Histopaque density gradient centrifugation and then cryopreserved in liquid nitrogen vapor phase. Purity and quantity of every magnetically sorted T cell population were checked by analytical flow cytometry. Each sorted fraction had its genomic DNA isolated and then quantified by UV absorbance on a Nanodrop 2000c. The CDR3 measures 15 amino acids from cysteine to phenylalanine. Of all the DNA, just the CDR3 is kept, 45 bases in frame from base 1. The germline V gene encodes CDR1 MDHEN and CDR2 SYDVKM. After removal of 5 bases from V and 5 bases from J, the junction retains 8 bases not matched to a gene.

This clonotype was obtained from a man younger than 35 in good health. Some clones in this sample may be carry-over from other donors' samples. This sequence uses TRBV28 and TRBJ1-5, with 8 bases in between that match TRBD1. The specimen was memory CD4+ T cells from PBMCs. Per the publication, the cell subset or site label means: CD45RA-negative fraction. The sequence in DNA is TGTGCCAGCAGTACCGGACAGGGAAGATATCAGCCCCAGCATTTT. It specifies CASSTGQGRYQPQHF.